The T cell receptor beta chain described here comes from a study of neoadjuvant anti-PD-1 for oral cavity cancer. Clones were sequenced by immunoSEQ multiplex PCR, and TCRdb holds only the in-frame ones, with some missing. The sample includes 30,000 to 40,000 clones, more than 75% of them seen just once. The CDR3 length is 12 residues. Looked up from germline, CDR1 is MNHEY and CDR2 is SVGAGI. Deletions cut 2 bases from V and 6 bases from J, with 6 bases between. This sample comprised PBMCs, obtained before nivolumab (anti-PD-1) treatment. This TCR was recovered from a person between 40 and 85 years old with oral cavity squamous cell carcinoma. The chain couples TRBV6-5 to TRBJ2-3; D is unresolved. In DNA form, the CDR3 reads TGTGCCAGCAGTTACACGGGTGATACGCAGTATTTT. Residues: CASSYTGDTQYF.